This is a list of T cell receptor beta chains from one sample in a study of blood T cell repertoires in COVID-19. Libraries were prepared by immunoSEQ multiplex PCR; TCRdb keeps only in-frame clonotypes and omits some of them. The sample consists of approximately 500,000 clones, approximately 85% of them appearing once. Sequencing was done on a sample of peripheral blood. The receptors shown here come from a human donor in a cohort sampled during active COVID-19. The CDR3 runs from the conserved cysteine through the conserved F or W. Each record gives: clone size, D gene, V gene, J gene, CDR3 protein, CDR3 DNA. D genes are given only for firm matches. Clone size is stated in some rows and not others, as once, few, many or a class when expanded.

abundance: few
d_gene: TRBD1
v_gene: TRBV6-1
j_gene: TRBJ1-2
CDR3aa: CASSERGQGGSSGGYTF
CDR3nt: TGTGCCAGCAGTGAACGGGGACAGGGTGGTAGTTCGGGCGGCTACACCTTC

abundance: .
d_gene: .
v_gene: TRBV19
j_gene: TRBJ1-5
CDR3aa: CASSIWQDNQPQHF
CDR3nt: TGTGCCAGTAGTATTTGGCAGGACAATCAGCCCCAGCATTTT

abundance: .
d_gene: TRBD2
v_gene: TRBV18
j_gene: TRBJ2-1
CDR3aa: CASSPQLAGDEQFF
CDR3nt: TGTGCCAGCTCACCACAACTAGCGGGAGATGAGCAGTTCTTC

abundance: .
d_gene: .
v_gene: TRBV7-2
j_gene: TRBJ2-6
CDR3aa: CASSLAQSSTNVLTF
CDR3nt: TGTGCCAGCAGCTTAGCACAGTCCAGCACCAACGTCCTGACTTTC

abundance: .
d_gene: TRBD1
v_gene: TRBV2
j_gene: TRBJ1-2
CDR3aa: CASRPAGGLGYGYTF
CDR3nt: TGTGCCAGCAGGCCCGCAGGGGGCCTGGGCTATGGCTACACCTTC

abundance: once
d_gene: .
v_gene: TRBV28
j_gene: TRBJ2-4
CDR3aa: CASSPDSLAKNIQYF
CDR3nt: TGTGCCAGCAGTCCAGACTCTCTGGCCAAAAACATTCAGTACTTC

abundance: .
d_gene: .
v_gene: TRBV7-2
j_gene: TRBJ2-1
CDR3aa: CASSLDSGPPFNEQFF
CDR3nt: TGTGCCAGCAGCTTAGATTCAGGGCCGCCGTTCAATGAGCAGTTCTTC

abundance: .
d_gene: .
v_gene: TRBV3-1/TRBV3-2
j_gene: TRBJ1-1
CDR3aa: CASSQYTGEAFF
CDR3nt: TGTGCCAGCAGCCAATACACAGGTGAAGCTTTCTTT

abundance: .
d_gene: .
v_gene: TRBV27
j_gene: TRBJ2-7
CDR3aa: CASSSGLSEQYF
CDR3nt: TGTGCCAGCAGTTCCGGACTAAGCGAGCAGTACTTC

abundance: .
d_gene: .
v_gene: TRBV7-6
j_gene: TRBJ2-2
CDR3aa: CASSTRLSGVNTGELFF
CDR3nt: TGTGCCAGCAGCACCCGGCTAAGCGGAGTGAACACCGGGGAGCTGTTTTTT

abundance: .
d_gene: TRBD2
v_gene: TRBV3-1/TRBV3-2
j_gene: TRBJ2-7
CDR3aa: CASSPFSGTSGREQYF
CDR3nt: TGTGCCAGCAGCCCCTTCTCGGGGACTAGCGGGAGAGAGCAGTACTTC

abundance: .
d_gene: .
v_gene: TRBV9
j_gene: TRBJ2-5
CDR3aa: CASSVTGSVETQYF
CDR3nt: TGTGCCAGCAGCGTTACAGGGTCCGTTGAGACCCAGTACTTC

abundance: .
d_gene: TRBD1
v_gene: TRBV25-1
j_gene: TRBJ1-4
CDR3aa: CASSAGTGRTNEKLFF
CDR3nt: TGTGCCAGCAGTGCCGGGACAGGGAGGACTAATGAAAAACTGTTTTTT

abundance: .
d_gene: TRBD1
v_gene: TRBV19
j_gene: TRBJ2-7
CDR3aa: CASSPLGQVPYEQYF
CDR3nt: TGTGCCAGTAGTCCCCTGGGACAGGTTCCCTACGAGCAGTACTTC

abundance: .
d_gene: TRBD2
v_gene: TRBV19
j_gene: TRBJ2-4
CDR3aa: CASSIVAGVVQNIQYF
CDR3nt: TGTGCCAGTAGTATAGTCGCGGGAGTGGTCCAAAACATTCAGTACTTC

abundance: .
d_gene: .
v_gene: TRBV4-3
j_gene: TRBJ1-6
CDR3aa: CASSQDQGGNSPLHF
CDR3nt: TGCGCCAGCAGCCAAGATCAGGGAGGGAATTCACCCCTCCACTTT

abundance: .
d_gene: TRBD2
v_gene: TRBV6-6
j_gene: TRBJ2-1
CDR3aa: CASGLAGGYNEQFF
CDR3nt: TGTGCCAGTGGACTAGCGGGAGGCTACAATGAGCAGTTCTTC

abundance: .
d_gene: TRBD1
v_gene: TRBV3-1/TRBV3-2
j_gene: TRBJ2-1
CDR3aa: CASSQPSGRGEQFF
CDR3nt: TGTGCCAGCAGCCAACCAAGCGGCAGGGGGGAGCAGTTCTTC

abundance: .
d_gene: .
v_gene: TRBV12-3/TRBV12-4
j_gene: TRBJ1-5
CDR3aa: CASVGVSNQPQHF
CDR3nt: TGTGCCAGTGTGGGAGTTAGCAATCAGCCCCAGCATTTT

abundance: .
d_gene: .
v_gene: TRBV14
j_gene: TRBJ1-3
CDR3aa: CASSQDPVMGRTIYF
CDR3nt: TGTGCCAGCAGCCAAGATCCGGTGATGGGGCGGACCATATATTTT

abundance: .
d_gene: TRBD2
v_gene: TRBV19
j_gene: TRBJ2-5
CDR3aa: CASSIDSGGRATDF
CDR3nt: TGTGCCAGTAGTATAGATTCTGGCGGGAGGGCCACTGACTTC

abundance: .
d_gene: .
v_gene: TRBV28
j_gene: TRBJ1-1
CDR3aa: CASRAGAHTEAFF
CDR3nt: TGTGCCAGCAGGGCAGGGGCGCACACTGAAGCTTTCTTT

abundance: once
d_gene: .
v_gene: TRBV30
j_gene: TRBJ2-7
CDR3aa: CAWGAGDGEQYF
CDR3nt: TGTGCCTGGGGGGCAGGGGATGGCGAGCAGTACTTC

abundance: .
d_gene: TRBD1
v_gene: TRBV28
j_gene: TRBJ1-5
CDR3aa: CASSLRDRINQPQHF
CDR3nt: TGTGCCAGCAGTTTACGGGACAGAATCAATCAGCCCCAGCATTTT

abundance: .
d_gene: .
v_gene: TRBV4-2
j_gene: TRBJ1-2
CDR3aa: CASSGVTAGDYGYTF
CDR3nt: TGTGCCAGCAGCGGAGTTACTGCAGGGGACTATGGCTACACCTTC

abundance: .
d_gene: TRBD2
v_gene: TRBV2
j_gene: TRBJ2-5
CDR3aa: CASSRGLAGVRETQYF
CDR3nt: TGTGCCAGCAGTCGCGGACTAGCGGGAGTCAGAGAGACCCAGTACTTC

abundance: few
d_gene: .
v_gene: TRBV10-1
j_gene: TRBJ2-1
CDR3aa: CASGLADSTLNEQFF
CDR3nt: TGCGCCAGCGGCTTAGCGGACTCAACACTCAATGAGCAGTTCTTC

abundance: once
d_gene: TRBD2
v_gene: TRBV4-1
j_gene: TRBJ2-1
CDR3aa: CASSQDRSAAGDNEQFF
CDR3nt: TGCGCCAGCAGCCAAGATCGGTCGGCGGCGGGAGACAATGAGCAGTTCTTC

abundance: .
d_gene: TRBD1
v_gene: TRBV7-9
j_gene: TRBJ2-7
CDR3aa: CASSPGGTGVFKQYF
CDR3nt: TGTGCCAGCAGCCCTGGGGGGACAGGGGTATTCAAGCAGTACTTC

abundance: .
d_gene: .
v_gene: TRBV5-1
j_gene: TRBJ2-1
CDR3aa: CASSLDSSSYNEQFF
CDR3nt: TGCGCCAGCAGCTTGGACTCTAGCTCCTACAATGAGCAGTTCTTC

abundance: .
d_gene: .
v_gene: TRBV30
j_gene: TRBJ2-1
CDR3aa: CAWSVWGLRSYNEQFF
CDR3nt: TGTGCCTGGAGTGTATGGGGACTTCGGTCCTACAATGAGCAGTTCTTC